Listed here are 25 T cell receptor beta chains from one sample, sequenced in a study of regulatory T cells in long-lasting Graves disease. Assembly of TCR beta libraries relied on iRepertoire HTBI primers together with Arm-PCR of CDR3 regions. One entry per CDR3 protein results from TCRdb running MiXCR on the multiplex PCR reads. The sample holds roughly 560,000 distinct CDR3 sequences, about 16% seen once. Stated time point: newly diagnosed GD, antithyroid drugs for less than 3 months. Following extraction of RNA from PBMCs, that RNA was used to make the TCR library. The sample also formed part of further work on T cells in Graves' hyperthyroidism and ophthalmopathy.

The input for sequencing was peripheral blood mononuclear cells (PBMCs), taken at new diagnosis, from a patient treated with antithyroid drugs. These receptors all stem from a woman aged 35-60 years with Graves disease.

This clonotype was picked up many times. This chain connects TRBV5-6 to TRBJ2-1, with D unresolved. The CDR3 totals 16 residues. The germline V and J ends were trimmed by 0 bases and 8 bases, with 18 bases remaining between them. Looked up from germline, CDR1 is SGHDT and CDR2 is YYEEEE. CDR3: CASSLEGGPKGYEQFF. In DNA, the CDR3 is TGTGCCAGCAGCTTGGAGGGTGGGCCAAAAGGGTATGAGCAGTTCTTC.

There are many counts of this clonotype. The chain employs TRBV6-1 and TRBJ1-2, with 10 bases lining up with TRBD1. Germline CDR1 MNHNS, CDR2 SASEGT. The CDR3 contains 13 residues. V lost 6 bases, J lost 4 bases, and 2 bases stayed unmatched. CDR3 in amino acids: CASSRDRGYGYTF. In nucleotides, the CDR3 is TGTGCCAGCAGCCGGGACAGGGGCTATGGCTACACCTTC.

The genes are TRBV7-6 and TRBJ2-1; D uncertain. The germline V gene has CDR1 SGHVS and CDR2 FNYEAQ. The CDR3 runs to 16 residues. Trimming shortened V by 1 base and J by 2 bases, and 12 bases separated the two germline ends. CDR3 sequence: CASSLEADVAYNEQFF. DNA for the CDR3: TGTGCCAGCAGCTTAGAGGCGGACGTAGCCTACAATGAGCAGTTCTTC.

The chain uses TRBV9 and TRBJ1-1, with D possibly being TRBD1 (6 bases). The germline gives CDR1 SGDLS, CDR2 YYNGEE. Trimming left V 2 bases short and J 4 bases short, with 12 bases between. The CDR3 sequence is 14 residues long. The CDR3 DNA reads as TGTGCCAGCAGCGTGGTGCAAGGGGGCACTGAAGCTTTCTTT. As protein: CASSVVQGGTEAFF.

As for this clonotype: Relative to the germline gene, one junction end is altered; a read error may explain this. The gene calls are TRBV30 and TRBJ2-7; no definite D call. The CDR3 sequence is 15 residues long. Per germline, CDR1 GTSNPN and CDR2 SVGIG (reference sequence). CDR3 DNA: TGTACCTGGAGTGTCCAAACCCTTCCGAGCTACGAGCAGTACTTC. The encoded protein is CTWSVQTLPSYEQYF.

The rearrangement uses TRBV3-1 and TRBJ1-4; weak D call: TRBD1 (5 bases). V lost 4 bases and J lost 7, with 19 bases in between. The CDR3 consists of 16 residues. Per germline, CDR1 LGHDT and CDR2 YNNKEL (reference sequence). CDR3 protein: CASSPRGEGIPEKLFF. DNA for the CDR3: TGTGCCAGCAGCCCTAGGGGTGAAGGAATTCCTGAAAAACTGTTTTTT.

This clonotype was counted ten times or more. This chain links TRBV20-1 with TRBJ1-1, with 10 positions matching TRBD1. Germline trimming cut 0 bases from V and 1 base from J; bases unmatched to any gene: 2. CDR3 length equals 15 residues. Germline CDR1 DFQATT, CDR2 SNEGSKA (reference sequence). The CDR3 spells CSARETGGKNTEAFF. CDR3 bases: TGCAGTGCTAGAGAGACAGGGGGCAAGAACACTGAAGCTTTCTTT.

The table lists this clonotype with a few counts. A much larger clone lies a single base off, so this may be a read error. The V gene is TRBV30, the J gene TRBJ2-3; D might be TRBD1 (5 bases). Near its end, the DNA agrees better with TRBJ1-1, so the J call may be wrong. Looked up from germline, CDR1 is GTSNPN and CDR2 is SVGIG (reference sequence). This CDR3 spans 13 amino acids. In DNA, the CDR3 is TGTGCCTTAAGACCGAGACAGCGGTCTGAAGCTTTCTTT. It encodes CALRPRQRSEAFF.

The table lists this clonotype with many counts. The V call is TRBV12-3 or TRBV12-4, the J call TRBJ1-2; D not resolved. Trimming cost V 7 bases and J 0 bases, with 9 bases left between them. This CDR3 contains 13 residues. Here the CDR3 reads CASKDGANYGYTF. DNA of the CDR3: TGTGCCAGCAAGGACGGGGCTAACTATGGCTACACCTTC.

This clonotype was counted between two and nine times. CDR3 in amino acids: CASSQEETGSSYNEQFF. In DNA form, the CDR3 reads TGCGCCAGCAGCCAAGAGGAGACAGGCAGCTCCTACAATGAGCAGTTCTTC. The rearrangement joins TRBV4-1 to TRBJ2-1; maybe TRBD1 (6 bases). V was pared by 0 bases and J by 0 bases, with 12 bases between. Germline CDR1 is MGHRA and CDR2 is YSYEKL. This CDR3 is built from 17 residues.

This clonotype was found a few times. The chain links TRBV7-6 to TRBJ2-5, with D hard to call. This CDR3 contains 15 residues. The V gene's germline CDR1 is SGHVS and CDR2 FNYEAQ. V dropped 5 bases and J dropped 2 bases, with 15 bases sitting between them. The CDR3 DNA sequence: TGTGCCAGCAGCCTCGGTCCTACACTTCAAGAGACCCAGTACTTC. Its protein product is CASSLGPTLQETQYF.

Only a few counts were recorded for this clonotype. The J gene is TRBJ1-1, the V gene TRBV20-1; tentative D call: TRBD1 (6 bases). CDR1 is DFQATT, CDR2 SNEGSKA, per germline (reference sequence). V was cut by 7 bases and J by 6 bases, with 18 bases left in between. The CDR3 runs 13 residues. The CDR3: CSVQAQGSAEAFF. The CDR3 coding sequence is TGCAGTGTACAAGCACAGGGTTCGGCTGAAGCTTTCTTT.

This clonotype was counted ten times or more. This rearrangement joins TRBV12-5 to TRBJ2-1; 8 bases agree with TRBD1. V gave up 5 bases and J gave up 6 bases; unmatched junction bases: 9. This CDR3 has 15 residues. Germline CDR1 reads LGHNT; CDR2 reads FRNRAP. DNA of the CDR3: TGTGCTAGTGGTAATCCCAGGGGGCTAATCAATGAGCAGTTCTTC. As protein: CASGNPRGLINEQFF.

There are many counts of this clonotype. The V gene is TRBV5-1, the J gene TRBJ2-5, with a tentative D call TRBD1 (5 bases). CDR1 is SGHRS and CDR2 is YFSETQ in the germline V gene. The V and J ends lost 4 bases and 5 bases respectively, with 18 bases between them. The CDR3 is 15 amino acids. For the CDR3, the DNA is TGCGCCAGCAGCATCGCCCTGACAGTTGAGGAGACCCAGTACTTC. This translates into CASSIALTVEETQYF.

V is TRBV20-1 and J is TRBJ2-2; D is possibly TRBD1 (6 bases). Germline CDR1 and CDR2: DFQATT and SNEGSKA (reference sequence). V lost 7 bases to trimming and J lost 3 bases, with 15 bases between them. CDR3 length equals 14 residues. CDR3 sequence reads: CSGTRGSDTGELFF. DNA for the CDR3: TGCAGTGGCACAAGGGGGTCCGACACCGGGGAGCTGTTTTTT.

Ten or more counts support this clonotype. The J gene is TRBJ1-1, the V gene TRBV12-3 or TRBV12-4, with 8 bases matching TRBD1. The J segment lost 5 bases and the V segment lost 5 bases, leaving 7 bases of the junction unmatched. CDR3 length equals 14 residues. The CDR3 DNA reads as TGTGCCAGCAGTACGTGGACAGGGACGACTGAAGCTTTCTTT. Translation: CASSTWTGTTEAFF.

Ten or more counts support this clonotype. The chain employs TRBV7-3 and TRBJ2-1; 16 bases are shared with TRBD2. CDR3 length equals 16 residues. The germline CDR1 and CDR2 sequences are SGHTA and FQGTGA. V lost 2 bases, J lost 8 bases, and 3 bases stayed unmatched. CDR3 nucleotides: TGTGCCAGCAGCTTAGGGGGACTAGCGGGGGGGCATGAGCAGTTCTTC. The encoded protein is CASSLGGLAGGHEQFF.

The rearrangement uses TRBV20-1 and TRBJ2-2; 9 nucleotides line up with TRBD1. The CDR3 is 16 amino acids. Germline trimming cut 2 bases from V and 4 bases from J; bases unmatched to any gene: 8. Germline CDR1 reads DFQATT; CDR2 reads SNEGSKA (reference sequence). CDR3: CSARILGQGTTGELFF. The CDR3 coding sequence is TGCAGTGCTAGAATTTTGGGACAGGGTACCACCGGGGAGCTGTTTTTT.

The table lists this clonotype with many counts. The chain combines TRBV6-1 with TRBJ2-1, with D tentatively TRBD2 (6 bases). The CDR3 has 13 residues. V was trimmed by 3 bases and J by 8 bases, leaving 11 bases between them. Germline V lookup: CDR1 MNHNS, CDR2 SASEGT. CDR3 in amino acids: CASSDESGDEQFF. CDR3 DNA: TGTGCCAGCAGTGACGAATCGGGAGATGAGCAGTTCTTC.

This clonotype was seen many times. This chain links TRBV13 with TRBJ2-7; 9 bases are a match to TRBD1. With 3 bases clipped from V and 2 bases from J, the junction kept 14 bases outside the gene matches. From germline, CDR1 is PRHDT and CDR2 FYEKMQ (reference sequence). This CDR3 comprises 18 residues. CDR3 DNA sequence: TGTGCCAGCAGCTTGGCTCCGGGACAGGGCCCTTTCGCCTACGAGCAGTACTTC. Its protein is CASSLAPGQGPFAYEQYF.

In DNA, the CDR3 is TGCGCCAGCATACCCGACGTGGGATCCTACGAGCAGTACTTC. The encoded protein is CASIPDVGSYEQYF. V gene TRBV10-2 combines with J gene TRBJ2-7, with D unclear. CDR1 and CDR2 from the germline V gene are WSHSY and SAAADI. The CDR3 spans 14 residues. Trimming pared 7 bases from V and 1 base from J, leaving 14 bases between.

CDR3 loop: CACLAQGGSRGGSYNEQFF. CDR3 nucleotide sequence: TGTGCCTGCCTAGCCCAGGGTGGGTCACGGGGGGGATCCTACAATGAGCAGTTCTTC. The V and J genes are TRBV30 and TRBJ2-1; 8 bases line up with TRBD2. The junction had 20 bases not matched to a gene; V was cut back by 6 bases and J by 1 base. Germline assignment: CDR1 GTSNPN and CDR2 SVGIG (reference sequence). The length of the CDR3 is 19 residues. The entire variable domain, with the rest obtained from reference TRBV30 and TRBJ2-1, is as follows: SQTIHQWPATLVQPVGSPLSLECTVEGTSNPNLYWYRQAAGRGLQLLFYSVGIGQISSEVPQNLSASRPQDRQFILSSKKLLLSDSGFYLCACLAQGGSRGGSYNEQFFGPGTRLTVL.

This clonotype was observed a handful of times. The chain joins TRBV20-1 to TRBJ2-2; the D is unclear. Between the trimmed V and J ends, which lost 1 base and 6 bases, there was a span of 6 bases. The germline V gene has CDR1 DFQATT and CDR2 SNEGSKA (reference sequence). CDR3 length: 12 amino acids. For the CDR3, the DNA is TGCAGTGCTAGAGTTGGCGCCGGGGAGCTGTTTTTT. Encoded protein: CSARVGAGELFF.

V usage is TRBV27 and J usage is TRBJ1-6, with no clear D. This CDR3 has 15 amino acids. Trimming cost V 6 bases and J 7 bases, with 16 bases left between them. CDR1 is MNHEY and CDR2 is SMNVEV in the germline V gene (reference sequence). The CDR3 here is CASSLSRSRNSPLHF. In nucleotides, the CDR3 is TGTGCCAGCAGCCTTAGCCGGTCTAGAAATTCACCCCTCCACTTT.

J is TRBJ1-1 and V is TRBV6-2 or TRBV6-3, with a possible D match to TRBD1 (5 bases). Germline assignment: CDR1 MNHEY and CDR2 SVGEGT. The CDR3 is 12 residues long. Deletions cut 8 bases from V and 6 bases from J, with 13 bases between. The CDR3 DNA reads as TGTGCCAGCTGGGGGAGGGGTTCTGAAGCTTTCTTT. Residues: CASWGRGSEAFF.